This T cell receptor (beta chain) was captured by sequencing in a study of T cell clonotyping in hematopoietic cell transplantation. General study findings and limits: Without cell sorting, CD4 versus CD8 contributions remain unresolved.

Sequenced by immunoSEQ multiplex PCR; TCRdb stores in-frame clones only, minus some. Found here are 25,000 to 35,000 clones, 90% to 97% of them singletons; the top ten hold about 1.3%. V was clipped by 4 bases and J by 7 bases; unmatched bases: 3. The germline CDR1 and CDR2 sequences are SGHDT and YYEEEE. The CDR3 totals 14 residues. Comments on this clone: What it recognizes is unknown.

Material: peripheral blood mononuclear cells. This clonotype was sampled from a man aged 45-65 years in good health. Some clones in this sample may be carry-over from other donors' samples. The chain is built from TRBV5-6 and TRBJ1-6; 9 bases line up with TRBD1. As DNA, the CDR3 is TGTGCCAGCAGCCCGGACAGGGGAAATTCACCCCTCCACTTT. This encodes CASSPDRGNSPLHF.